The next 9 T cell receptor beta chains were all read from a single sample in a study of blood T cells in healthy people across ages. The second PCR ran about 6 to 12 cycles with a sample-barcoded 5' primer and J-beta primers. TCRdb used MiXCR to reprocess the 5' RACE reads, holding one entry per CDR3 protein. In the table there are just over 1 million distinct CDR3 sequences, 45% of which are singletons. Sequencing used blood. The receptors were gathered from a woman between 55 and 75 years old in good health.

The chain links TRBV5-1 to TRBJ2-1; 13 bases align to TRBD2. J lost 6 bases, V lost 4 bases, and 4 bases had no gene match. The germline CDR1 and CDR2 sequences are SGHRS and YFSETQ. CDR3 length: 15 residues. The CDR3 region is CASSTTSGRLNEQFF. DNA for the CDR3: TGCGCCAGCAGCACGACTAGCGGGAGGCTCAATGAGCAGTTCTTC.

The rearrangement links TRBV6-4 to TRBJ2-3; unclear D gene. Germline-derived CDR1 and CDR2 are MRHNA and SNTAGT. V was clipped by 2 bases and J by 1 base, with 13 bases between them. The CDR3 covers 16 residues. The CDR3 reads CASSDGSGPGTDTQYF. The CDR3 nucleotides are TGTGCCAGCAGTGACGGATCGGGTCCGGGCACAGATACGCAGTATTTT.

The chain combines TRBV28 with TRBJ2-4; TRBD2 matches at 15 bases. The germline V gene encodes CDR1 MDHEN and CDR2 SYDVKM. This CDR3 comprises 18 residues. J gave up 13 bases and V 5 bases, and 18 bases lay outside the gene matches. Written as DNA, the CDR3 is TGTGCCAGCAGTCCAGGACTAGCGGGAGGGATTTGGTGCAATGAGCAGTACTTC. Protein product: CASSPGLAGGIWCNEQYF.

This chain joins TRBV20-1 and TRBJ2-4; TRBD1 matches 8 bases. This CDR3 has 15 amino acids. Germline V lookup: CDR1 DFQATT, CDR2 SNEGSKA (reference sequence). V lost 1 base and J lost 8; bases outside the gene matches: 10. CDR3 in amino acids: CSARGQGKVLDIQYF. In DNA form, the CDR3 reads TGCAGTGCTAGAGGACAGGGGAAGGTATTGGACATTCAGTACTTC.

The rearrangement joins TRBV3-1 to TRBJ2-1; 7 nucleotides agree with TRBD1. V lost 0 bases, J lost 7 bases, and 9 bases stayed unmatched. CDR3 size: 16 residues. Germline V gives CDR1 LGHDT, CDR2 YNNKEL (reference sequence). The CDR3 loop is CASSQDLGTALNEQFF. CDR3 DNA sequence: TGTGCCAGCAGCCAAGATCTCGGGACAGCTCTTAATGAGCAGTTCTTC.

This clonotype was found a few times. The J gene is TRBJ2-7, the V gene TRBV5-1; 14 nucleotides match TRBD2. The junction had 3 bases not matched to a gene; V was cut back by 1 base and J by 0 bases. There are 17 residues in the CDR3. CDR1 and CDR2 from the germline V gene are SGHRS and YFSETQ. CDR3 loop: CASSLRLAGGSSYEQYF. Written as DNA, the CDR3 is TGCGCCAGCAGCTTGAGACTAGCGGGAGGGTCCTCCTACGAGCAGTACTTC.

The V gene is TRBV5-1, the J gene TRBJ1-1; 8 nucleotides align to TRBD1. The J segment lost 5 bases and the V segment lost 5 bases, leaving 17 bases of the junction unmatched. CDR1 is SGHRS, CDR2 YFSETQ, per germline. CDR3 length equals 17 residues. The CDR3 DNA reads as TGCGCCAGCAGGATATCAGGGGGCACAGGGGAACAGACTGAAGCTTTCTTT. The encoded protein is CASRISGGTGEQTEAFF.

The chain combines TRBV5-6 with TRBJ1-2; 8 bases agree with TRBD1. Germline V CDR1 and CDR2: SGHDT, YYEEEE. V lost 5 bases to trimming and J lost 4 bases; unmatched junction nucleotides: 7. The CDR3 sequence is 14 residues long. This CDR3 reads CASRTRGLGYGYTF. For the CDR3, the DNA is TGTGCCAGCAGGACCAGGGGGCTTGGCTATGGCTACACCTTC. Based on the CDR3 plus reference TRBV5-6 and TRBJ1-2, the full variable domain is DAGVTQSPTHLIKTRGQQVTLRCSPKSGHDTVSWYQQALGQGPQFIFQYYEEEERQRGNFPDRFSGHQFPNYSSELNVNALLLGDSALYLCASRTRGLGYGYTFGSGTRLTVV.

The genes are TRBV20-1 and TRBJ2-1; either TRBD1 or TRBD2 may fit D (6 bases each). Looked up from germline, CDR1 is DFQATT and CDR2 is SNEGSKA (reference sequence). Trimming left V 0 bases short and J 3 bases short, with 15 bases between. The CDR3 spans 16 residues. CDR3: CSARDGGRSNYNEQFF. The CDR3 coding sequence is TGCAGTGCTAGAGATGGGGGGCGGAGCAACTACAATGAGCAGTTCTTC.